This T cell receptor beta chain was sequenced for a study of vaccination effects on CD4 cells after COVID-19. Prior to sequencing, the ViraFEST assay stimulated PBMC with viral peptide pools, which expanded the antigen-specific CD4+ T cells. The culture ran for roughly 10 days before CD4+ T cells were isolated. Negative nucleocapsid antibody tests before and after vaccination confirmed no previous SARS-CoV-2 infection. Cultivation was performed at a few million PBMC per well with 8 to 10 IU/ml IL-2 and about 9.2 ug/ml peptides added. Whole-study findings and limits: Long after vaccination, the clones induced by infection and by vaccine shrank markedly in size.

Concerning this clone itself: The antigen remains unidentified.

The CDR3 contains 15 residues. Trimming removed 1 base at V and 5 bases at J, with 17 bases between. Germline loops: CDR1 SQVTM, CDR2 ANQGSEA. Method: immunoSEQ multiplex PCR; TCRdb's copy keeps in-frame clones and lacks some. The repertoire includes around 63,000 clones, approximately 71% of them detected once, and around 3.8% sits in the top ten. This sequence was found in a human donor who received a COVID-19 vaccine. The sample in question was CD4+ T cells from PBMCs cultured with HCoV-OC43 spike peptides, obtained before COVID-19 vaccination. The subset here: HCoV-OC43 spike overlapping peptide pool stimulation. The chain uses TRBV29-1 and TRBJ1-1; D call uncertain. The CDR3 loop is CSVEGHSGVRTEAFF. In DNA, the CDR3 is TGCAGCGTTGAAGGTCATAGCGGGGTCAGGACTGAAGCTTTCTTT.